These 16 T cell receptor beta chains originate from one sample sequenced in a study of shared clonotypes between healthy human individuals. Some clones are missing from TCRdb's copy, which holds only in-frame ones; the method was immunoSEQ multiplex PCR. The sample includes hundreds of thousands of clones, roughly 96% of them seen just once. Naive CD8 isolation took CD45RO-negative cells positively selected for CCR7 and excluded terminally differentiated effector memory CD45RA+ cells. Material: naive CD8+ T cells sorted from blood. Source of these receptors: a woman in her 30s in good health.

The rearrangement uses TRBV28 and TRBJ2-7, with 11 positions matching TRBD2. The CDR3 loop spans 20 amino acids. V gave up 8 bases and J gave up 0 bases; unmatched junction bases: 21. Looked up from germline, CDR1 is MDHEN and CDR2 is SYDVKM. DNA for the CDR3: TGTGCCAGCCGACAACGCGGTACTAGCGGGAGTTTCCAGAGCTCCTACGAGCAGTACTTC. Its translation: CASRQRGTSGSFQSSYEQYF.

V is TRBV15 and J is TRBJ1-5; D is unresolved. The CDR3 consists of 17 residues. From germline, CDR1 is LNHNV and CDR2 YYDKDF (reference sequence). The ends were cut back, 4 bases at V and 4 bases at J, with 20 bases in the middle. The CDR3 DNA is TGTGCCACCAGCACTTTGGAGGCCTCAATTGGAAATCAGCCCCAGCATTTT. Translated, it gives CATSTLEASIGNQPQHF.

The chain carries TRBV28 and TRBJ1-5; 9 bases match TRBD1. The CDR3 totals 15 residues. After removal of 3 bases from V and 5 bases from J, the junction contained 5 bases not matched to a gene. Germline-derived CDR1 and CDR2 are MDHEN and SYDVKM. CDR3 in DNA: TGTGCCAGCAGTTTGGTGACAGGGGGTGATCAGCCCCAGCATTTT. Translation: CASSLVTGGDQPQHF.

The rearrangement links TRBV28 to TRBJ2-7, with D unclear. Between the trimmed V and J ends, which lost 8 bases and 1 base, there was a span of 18 bases. CDR1 is MDHEN, CDR2 SYDVKM, per germline. The CDR3 spans 15 residues. The chain's CDR3 is CASLADAGPSYEQYF. The CDR3 DNA is TGTGCCAGCCTCGCCGACGCAGGACCTTCCTACGAGCAGTACTTC. Drawing the rest from reference TRBV28 and TRBJ2-7, the complete variable domain is DVKVTQSSRYLVKRTGEKVFLECVQDMDHENMFWYRQDPGLGLRLIYFSYDVKMKEKGDIPEGYSVSREKKERFSLILESASTNQTSMYLCASLADAGPSYEQYFGPGTRLTVT.

This sequence joins TRBV2 and TRBJ2-2; 7 positions match TRBD2. The J segment lost 6 bases and the V segment lost 6 bases, leaving 16 bases of the junction unmatched. CDR3 length: 17 amino acids. CDR1 is SNHLY and CDR2 is FYNNEI in the germline V gene. CDR3 in amino acids: CASRAGGRAGLSGELFF. CDR3 DNA sequence: TGTGCCAGCAGGGCCGGGGGGAGAGCTGGATTGTCCGGGGAGCTGTTTTTT.

The chain recombines TRBV30 with TRBJ2-2; maybe TRBD2 (5 bases). V lost 4 bases and J lost 1, with 7 bases in between. This CDR3 has 13 amino acids. Germline CDR1 GTSNPN, CDR2 SVGIG (reference sequence). The CDR3 nucleotides are TGTGCCTGGAAACGGGAGAACACCGGGGAGCTGTTTTTT. Its translation is CAWKRENTGELFF.

Turning to this clone: At the DNA level, this CDR3 is encoded by other sequences in the same sample as well. This chain connects TRBV27 to TRBJ2-7; TRBD1 or TRBD2 may be the D gene (5 bases each). CDR1 MNHEY and CDR2 SMNVEV come from the germline V gene (reference sequence). V lost 5 bases and J 3 bases, leaving 11 bases between the germline ends. The CDR3 is made up of 13 amino acids. The CDR3: CASSPGRSYEQYF. CDR3 nucleotide sequence: TGTGCCAGCAGTCCGGGACGTAGCTACGAGCAGTACTTC.

This clone was detected once. The chain recombines TRBV27 with TRBJ2-3; D uncertain. The CDR3 length is 13 residues. The V and J ends lost 2 bases and 4 bases respectively, with 7 bases between them. CDR1 and CDR2 (germline): MNHEY, SMNVEV (reference sequence). The CDR3 DNA is TGTGCCAGCAGTTTAGACCCGCCAGATACGCAGTATTTT. Translation: CASSLDPPDTQYF.

This chain uses TRBV9 with TRBJ2-3; 8 nucleotides line up with TRBD1. Germline CDR1 is SGDLS and CDR2 is YYNGEE. V was clipped by 3 bases and J by 1 base; unmatched bases: 19. The CDR3 contains 20 residues. Written as DNA, the CDR3 is TGTGCCAGCAGCGGAACTCCAGGGACAGGATATCTCGCCGGCACAGATACGCAGTATTTT. The encoded protein is CASSGTPGTGYLAGTDTQYF.

The chain has TRBV20-1 and TRBJ1-1, with D unclear. CDR1 is DFQATT and CDR2 is SNEGSKA in the germline V gene (reference sequence). The CDR3 consists of 10 residues. V lost 1 base, J lost 7 bases, and 4 bases lay in between. The CDR3 bases are TGCAGTGCTAGAGTAATTGAAGCTTTCTTT. It is translated as CSARVIEAFF.

The chain recombines TRBV28 with TRBJ2-5; D perhaps matches TRBD1 (6 bases). CDR3 size: 14 residues. V lost 2 bases and J 2 bases, leaving 9 bases between the germline ends. The V gene's germline CDR1 is MDHEN and CDR2 SYDVKM. DNA of the CDR3: TGTGCCAGCAGTTTAGACAGGTTTCAAGAGACCCAGTACTTC. Amino acid sequence: CASSLDRFQETQYF.

Remarks on this clone: Other DNA sequences from this sample encode an identical CDR3 as well. The V call is TRBV27, the J call TRBJ2-5; D uncertain. The J call may be mistaken, given a closer DNA end match to TRBJ2-7. Germline CDR1 and CDR2: MNHEY and SMNVEV (reference sequence). The CDR3 totals 10 residues. CDR3 loop: CASGDYEQYF. DNA of the CDR3: TGTGCCAGCGGGGACTACGAGCAGTACTTC.

This clone was observed once. The CDR3 nucleotides are TGTGCCATCAGTGAGCCGGACGGAGCTTACGAGCAGTACTTC. Protein: CAISEPDGAYEQYF. The chain joins TRBV10-3 to TRBJ2-7; D not resolved. CDR3 length equals 14 residues. Germline V CDR1 and CDR2: ENHRY, SYGVKD. V was cut by 2 bases and J by 4 bases, with 12 bases left in between.

The rearrangement uses TRBV30 and TRBJ2-7, with D possibly TRBD1 on 6 matching bases. V gave up 2 bases and J gave up 6 bases, with 8 bases separating them. Germline CDR1 reads GTSNPN; CDR2 reads SVGIG (reference sequence). The CDR3 totals 11 residues. In nucleotides, the CDR3 is TGTGCCTGGAGTCCAGGGGTCGAGCAGTACTTC. It yields the protein CAWSPGVEQYF.

The rearrangement joins TRBV15 to TRBJ2-5; D is undetermined. CDR1 and CDR2 (germline): LNHNV, YYDKDF (reference sequence). CDR3 length: 15 amino acids. The V gene lost 1 base and the J gene lost 4 bases, with 13 bases spanning the gap. This chain's CDR3 is CATSRVRTSSETQYF. Written as DNA, the CDR3 is TGTGCCACCAGCAGAGTTAGGACCTCCTCAGAGACCCAGTACTTC. Supplemented by reference TRBV15 and TRBJ2-5, the full variable domain reads DAMVIQNPRYQVTQFGKPVTLSCSQTLNHNVMYWYQQKSSQAPKLLFHYYDKDFNNEADTPDNFQSRRPNTSFCFLDIRSPGLGDTAMYLCATSRVRTSSETQYFGPGTRLLVL.

This rearrangement joins TRBV27 to TRBJ2-6, with 13 bases matching TRBD2. Germline CDR1 MNHEY, CDR2 SMNVEV (reference sequence). The CDR3 runs to 17 residues. With 5 bases clipped from V and 3 bases from J, the junction kept 4 bases outside the gene matches. The CDR3 nucleotides read TGTGCCAGCAGTATGGGACTAGCGGGATATGGGGCCAACGTCCTGACTTTC. This encodes CASSMGLAGYGANVLTF.